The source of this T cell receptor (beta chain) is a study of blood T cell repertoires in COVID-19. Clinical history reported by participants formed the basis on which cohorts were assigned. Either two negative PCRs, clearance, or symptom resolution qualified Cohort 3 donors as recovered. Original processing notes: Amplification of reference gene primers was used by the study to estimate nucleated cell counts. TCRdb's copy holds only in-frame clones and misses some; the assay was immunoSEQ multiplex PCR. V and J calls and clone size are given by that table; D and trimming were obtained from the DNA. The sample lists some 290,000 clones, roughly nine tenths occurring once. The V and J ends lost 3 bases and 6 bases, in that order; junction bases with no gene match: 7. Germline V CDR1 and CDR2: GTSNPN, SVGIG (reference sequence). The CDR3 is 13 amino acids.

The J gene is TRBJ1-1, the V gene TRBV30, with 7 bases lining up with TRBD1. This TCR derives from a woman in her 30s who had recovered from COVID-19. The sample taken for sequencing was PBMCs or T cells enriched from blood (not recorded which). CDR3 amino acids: CAWRTTGSAEAFF. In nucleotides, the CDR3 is TGTGCCTGGAGGACGACAGGGTCGGCTGAAGCTTTCTTT.